In its sample, the clone carrying this T cell receptor (beta chain) was seen once. Its antigen is still unknown. The data originate from a study of cytomegalovirus exposure and HLA in healthy donors. The study, taken as a whole, reports: It was reportedly the case that the classifier diagnosed cytomegalovirus status with high specificity and sensitivity.

TCRdb keeps only in-frame clones here, not all; method: immunoSEQ multiplex PCR. The sample gives just over 65,000 clones, approximately 97% of which show up once; about 1.5% is in the top ten. Germline CDR1 MNHEY, CDR2 SMNVEV (reference sequence). With 6 bases removed from V and 7 bases from J, the gap between germline ends came to 10 bases. CDR3 size: 12 residues. The sample was PBMCs. The J gene is TRBJ2-1, the V gene TRBV27; the D gene is possibly TRBD2 (6 bases). The receptor was derived from a young woman in good health and CMV-seropositive. The CDR3 nucleotides are TGTGCCAGCAGAAAGGAGGGGAATGAGCAGTTCTTC. As protein: CASRKEGNEQFF.